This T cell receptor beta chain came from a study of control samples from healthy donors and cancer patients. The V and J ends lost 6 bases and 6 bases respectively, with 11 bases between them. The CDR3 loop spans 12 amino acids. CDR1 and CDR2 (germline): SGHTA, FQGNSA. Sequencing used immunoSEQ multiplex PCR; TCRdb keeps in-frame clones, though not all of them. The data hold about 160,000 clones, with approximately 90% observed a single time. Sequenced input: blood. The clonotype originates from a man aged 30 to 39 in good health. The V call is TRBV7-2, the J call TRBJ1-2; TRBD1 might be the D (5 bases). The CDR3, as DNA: TGTGCCAGCAGTTGGACAAATAATGGCTACACCTTC. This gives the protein CASSWTNNGYTF.